Listed below are T cell receptor beta chains from one sample, sequenced in a study of identical twins. TCRdb redid the calling of the 5' RACE reads with MiXCR, one entry per CDR3 protein. The sample has 540,000 or so distinct CDR3 sequences, about 22% seen once. The sample was also linked to a second study, of yellow fever vaccine responses in identical twins.

The sequenced sample consisted of CD4+ T cells sorted from blood. The receptors derive from a woman in her late teens or twenties in good health. Each CDR3 is given with its conserved first and last residue. D genes are given only for firm matches. Only part of the rows carry a size: once, few, many, or a class if the clone is expanded.

v_call	j_call	clone_size	d_call	cdr3_aa	cdr3_nt
TRBV9	TRBJ2-1	.	.	CASNQGATYNEQFF	TGTGCCAGTAATCAGGGCGCCACCTACAATGAGCAGTTCTTC
TRBV4-2	TRBJ2-1	.	.	CASSQGGLIGAEEQFF	TGTGCCAGCAGCCAAGGGGGATTAATAGGGGCAGAGGAGCAGTTCTTC
TRBV12-3/TRBV12-4	TRBJ2-7	.	TRBD1	CASRGTGGEQYF	TGTGCCAGCAGGGGGACAGGGGGCGAGCAGTACTTC
TRBV24-1	TRBJ2-1	few	TRBD1	CATSDTRQGGSYNEQFF	TGTGCCACCAGTGACACCCGACAGGGCGGCTCCTACAATGAGCAGTTCTTC
TRBV20-1	TRBJ1-5	.	.	CSASPPGGNQPQHF	TGCAGTGCTTCCCCCCCGGGGGGCAATCAGCCCCAGCATTTT
TRBV2	TRBJ2-1	.	TRBD2	CASKGLAGYNEQFF	TGTGCCAGCAAGGGGCTAGCGGGATACAATGAGCAGTTCTTC
TRBV20-1	TRBJ2-1	.	.	CSASRTLGSNNEQFF	TGCAGTGCTAGCAGGACCCTGGGGTCCAACAATGAGCAGTTCTTC
TRBV7-9	TRBJ2-7	once	TRBD1	CASSLGGQGPGEQYF	TGTGCCAGCAGCTTAGGGGGACAGGGTCCTGGCGAGCAGTACTTC
TRBV3-1	TRBJ2-7	few	.	CASSQALSGRSTHEQYF	TGTGCCAGCAGCCAAGCTCTCTCGGGACGGAGTACCCACGAGCAGTACTTC
TRBV4-1	TRBJ1-2	.	TRBD1	CASSQTGVNYGYTF	TGCGCCAGCAGCCAGACAGGGGTTAACTATGGCTACACCTTC
TRBV3-1	TRBJ1-1	few	TRBD1	CASSQQGAMNTEAFF	TGTGCCAGCAGCCAACAGGGGGCTATGAACACTGAAGCTTTCTTT
TRBV12-3/TRBV12-4	TRBJ2-5	few	.	CASRYRDSIQETQYF	TGTGCCAGCAGGTACCGGGACTCCATCCAAGAGACCCAGTACTTC
TRBV2	TRBJ2-5	many	.	CATGTGVAETQYF	TGTGCCACCGGGACGGGGGTTGCAGAGACCCAGTACTTC
TRBV9	TRBJ2-1	.	.	CASSVGSLATYNEQFF	TGTGCCAGCAGCGTAGGTAGTCTAGCGACCTACAATGAGCAGTTCTTC
TRBV14	TRBJ2-7	.	.	CASSQGANRAYEQYF	TGTGCCAGCAGCCAAGGAGCAAACAGAGCCTACGAGCAGTACTTC
TRBV7-2	TRBJ2-5	.	TRBD2	CASSFSLAGPTQYF	TGTGCCAGCAGCTTCTCTCTAGCGGGTCCGACCCAGTACTTC
TRBV15	TRBJ2-5	few	TRBD2	CATSIPGGAGGETQYF	TGTGCCACCAGCATACCGGGGGGGGCTGGGGGAGAGACCCAGTACTTC
TRBV18	TRBJ2-3	.	.	CASSPGAVTDTQYF	TGTGCCAGCTCTCCAGGGGCAGTCACAGATACGCAGTATTTT
TRBV11-2	TRBJ2-3	.	TRBD2	CATFGRASGESTDTQYF	TGTGCCACCTTTGGGCGGGCTAGCGGGGAGAGCACAGATACGCAGTATTTT
TRBV2	TRBJ2-1	.	.	CASRQGSNEQFF	TGTGCCAGCAGACAGGGTTCCAATGAGCAGTTCTTC
TRBV10-1	TRBJ2-3	few	TRBD1	CASSEVTGPDTQYF	TGCGCCAGCAGTGAGGTGACAGGGCCAGATACGCAGTATTTT
TRBV5-1	TRBJ2-3	.	.	CASSLLRDDADTQYF	TGCGCCAGCAGCTTGTTGCGGGACGACGCCGATACGCAGTATTTT
TRBV12-3/TRBV12-4	TRBJ2-7	few	TRBD2	CASSLAGGPLYEQYF	TGTGCCAGCAGTTTGGCGGGAGGGCCGTTATACGAGCAGTACTTC
TRBV12-3/TRBV12-4	TRBJ2-3	many	.	CASSLVASTDTQYF	TGTGCCAGCAGTTTAGTGGCTAGCACAGATACGCAGTATTTT
TRBV2	TRBJ1-2	.	.	CASRQITNYGYTF	TGTGCCAGCAGACAGATCACTAACTATGGCTACACCTTC
TRBV18	TRBJ2-3	.	.	CASSIASTDTQYF	TGTGCCAGCTCAATCGCTAGCACAGATACGCAGTATTTT
TRBV6-5	TRBJ1-1	once	.	CASRHSFEAFF	TGTGCCAGCAGACACAGCTTTGAAGCTTTCTTT
TRBV24-1	TRBJ2-7	.	TRBD2	CATSDGGTSVYEQYF	TGTGCCACCAGTGATGGCGGGACTAGCGTCTACGAGCAGTACTTC
TRBV29-1	TRBJ2-3	few	TRBD2	CSTGTGGYGTDTQYF	TGCAGCACGGGAACGGGGGGTTATGGCACAGATACGCAGTATTTT
TRBV25-1	TRBJ1-6	.	TRBD1	CASSQGQVYNSPLHF	TGTGCCAGCAGCCAGGGACAGGTTTATAATTCACCCCTCCACTTT
TRBV12-3/TRBV12-4	TRBJ2-1	few	.	CASTPGRHNEQFF	TGTGCCAGCACCCCCGGCCGTCACAATGAGCAGTTCTTC
TRBV27	TRBJ2-3	.	TRBD2	CASSQRLAGGLPDTQYF	TGTGCCAGCAGTCAGAGACTAGCGGGAGGGTTGCCAGATACGCAGTATTTT
TRBV15	TRBJ2-1	.	TRBD1	CATSREGQGWNEQFF	TGTGCCACCAGCAGAGAAGGACAGGGGTGGAATGAGCAGTTCTTC
TRBV20-1	TRBJ2-7	few	TRBD2	CSAREVASGLSYEQYF	TGCAGTGCTAGAGAGGTTGCTAGCGGGCTATCCTACGAGCAGTACTTC
TRBV7-9	TRBJ1-1	.	.	CASSHKTGENTEAFF	TGTGCCAGCAGCCACAAGACAGGCGAGAACACTGAAGCTTTCTTT
TRBV10-3	TRBJ2-3	few	TRBD2	CATGAFAAGDPDTQYF	TGTGCCACCGGGGCGTTTGCGGCGGGAGATCCAGATACGCAGTATTTT
TRBV20-1	TRBJ2-1	.	TRBD2	CSAREPSGGYNEQFF	TGCAGTGCTAGAGAACCTAGCGGGGGGTACAATGAGCAGTTCTTC
TRBV20-1	TRBJ1-4	.	.	CSAWTANEKLFF	TGCAGTGCTTGGACAGCTAATGAAAAACTGTTTTTT
TRBV12-3/TRBV12-4	TRBJ2-7	many	.	CASSFQETYEQYF	TGTGCCAGCAGCTTTCAAGAAACCTACGAGCAGTACTTC
TRBV10-3	TRBJ2-1	.	.	CAIRPTGNEQFF	TGTGCCATCCGACCTACAGGGAATGAGCAGTTCTTC
TRBV7-9	TRBJ2-5	few	.	CASSLYGAQETQYF	TGTGCCAGCAGCCTATACGGGGCACAAGAGACCCAGTACTTC